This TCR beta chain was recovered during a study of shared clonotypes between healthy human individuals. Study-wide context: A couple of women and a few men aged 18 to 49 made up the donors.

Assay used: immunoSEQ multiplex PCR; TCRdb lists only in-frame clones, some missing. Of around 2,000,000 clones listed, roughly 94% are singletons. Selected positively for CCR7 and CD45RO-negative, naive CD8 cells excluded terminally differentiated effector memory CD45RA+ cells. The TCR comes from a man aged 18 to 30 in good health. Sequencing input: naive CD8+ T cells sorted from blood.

CDR3 nucleotides: TGTGCCAGCAGCTGGACGGCCGGGACTTATTTT. It encodes CASSWTAGTYF. The rearrangement links TRBV7-9 to TRBJ2-3; a weak D match, TRBD2 (6 bases). The V and J ends lost 4 bases and 15 bases respectively, with 14 bases between them. Germline loops: CDR1 SEHNR, CDR2 FQNEAQ (reference sequence). CDR3 length: 11 amino acids. The full variable domain, completed using reference TRBV7-9 and TRBJ2-3, is DTGVSQNPRHKITKRGQNVTFRCDPISEHNRLYWYRQTLGQGPEFLTYFQNEAQLEKSRLLSDRFSAERPKGSFSTLEIQRTEQGDSAMYLCASSWTAGTYFGPGTRLTVL.